Listed below are T cell receptor beta chains from one sample, sequenced in a study of shared clonotypes between healthy human individuals. The data were produced by immunoSEQ multiplex PCR, yet TCRdb's version contains in-frame clones alone and is incomplete. The sample comprises 2 million to 3 million clones, roughly 93% of which are singletons, and 0.36% rests with the top ten. The sample consisted of naive CD4+ T cells from PBMCs. The receptors come from a man aged 18-30 years in good health. Some clones in this sample may be carry-over from other donors' samples. Each CDR3 is given with its conserved first and last residue. The D gene is left open where the match is weak. Not every row has a clone size; where given, it reads once, few, many or a size class.

j_gene	v_gene	d_gene	abundance	len	CDR3aa	CDR3nt
TRBJ2-2	TRBV10-3	-	-	14	CASSLGGFTGELFF	TGTGCCAGCTCCTTGGGGGGTTTCACCGGGGAGCTGTTTTTT
TRBJ2-2	TRBV28	-	-	13	CASSLGRAGELFF	TGTGCCAGCAGTTTAGGACGGGCCGGGGAGCTGTTTTTT
TRBJ2-7	TRBV5-4	TRBD2	-	14	CASRLAGGLDEQYF	TGTGCCAGCAGGCTAGCGGGAGGGCTCGACGAGCAGTACTTC
TRBJ2-7	TRBV7-6	-	-	14	CASSRDIFSYEQYF	TGTGCCAGCAGCCGGGACATTTTCTCCTACGAGCAGTACTTC
TRBJ2-6	TRBV2	TRBD1	-	14	CASRNIGTGYVLTF	TGTGCCAGCAGAAACATCGGGACAGGATACGTCCTGACTTTC
TRBJ1-1	TRBV2	-	-	14	CASKSRGGDTEAFF	TGTGCCAGCAAGTCCCGGGGAGGGGACACTGAAGCTTTCTTT
TRBJ1-5	TRBV19	TRBD1	-	13	CASSGGGNQPQHF	TGTGCCAGTTCAGGGGGTGGCAATCAGCCCCAGCATTTT
TRBJ2-7	TRBV25-1	-	-	11	CASRSGPRKYF	TGTGCCAGCAGATCGGGACCCAGAAAGTACTTC
TRBJ2-7	TRBV28	TRBD2	-	14	CASRTSGEAYEQYF	TGTGCCAGCAGAACAAGCGGGGAAGCCTACGAGCAGTACTTC
TRBJ2-3	TRBV6-1	-	-	14	CASSDQGRTDTQYF	TGTGCCAGCAGTGATCAGGGACGGACAGATACGCAGTATTTT
TRBJ1-4	TRBV20-1	-	-	10	CSAARGKLFF	TGCAGTGCTGCACGGGGAAAACTGTTTTTT
TRBJ2-3	TRBV5-6	-	once	16	CASSLRLIREEDTQYF	TGTGCCAGCAGCTTGCGGTTGATACGGGAAGAGGATACGCAGTATTTT
TRBJ1-2	TRBV7-3	-	-	15	CASSLSRIVRGGYTF	TGTGCCAGCAGCTTAAGTCGGATCGTTAGAGGGGGCTACACCTTC
TRBJ2-7	TRBV11-2	-	-	15	CASSLVAEDSYEQYF	TGTGCCAGCAGCTTAGTAGCGGAAGACTCCTACGAGCAGTACTTC
TRBJ2-5	TRBV5-1	-	-	13	CASSLQGGETQYF	TGCGCCAGCAGCTTGCAGGGCGGGGAGACCCAGTACTTC
TRBJ2-3	TRBV7-2	TRBD2	-	19	CASSLMGLAGGLRADTQYF	TGTGCCAGCAGCTTAATGGGACTAGCGGGAGGCCTTCGGGCAGATACGCAGTATTTT
TRBJ1-4	TRBV6-5	-	-	15	CASSYTTVLNEKLFF	TGTGCCAGCAGTTATACAACAGTCTTAAATGAAAAACTGTTTTTT
TRBJ1-1	TRBV7-3	-	few	14	CASSLTAGNTEAFF	TGTGCCAGCAGCTTAACGGCAGGGAACACTGAAGCTTTCTTT
TRBJ2-3	TRBV2	TRBD2	-	14	CASSIAGVTDTQYF	TGTGCCAGTTCCATAGCGGGAGTAACAGATACGCAGTATTTT
TRBJ2-6	TRBV5-1	-	-	17	CASSLFQGRSGANVLTF	TGCGCCAGCAGCTTGTTTCAGGGACGCTCTGGGGCCAACGTCCTGACTTTC
TRBJ1-2	TRBV9	-	once	12	CASTQWSYGYTF	TGTGCCAGCACCCAGTGGAGCTATGGCTACACCTTC
TRBJ2-7	TRBV15	TRBD2	-	14	CATNSGRAFHEQYF	TGTGCCACCAATAGCGGGAGGGCCTTCCACGAGCAGTACTTC
TRBJ2-3	TRBV7-9	TRBD1	-	17	CASSFGRQGKSTDTQYF	TGTGCCAGCAGTTTCGGACGACAGGGAAAAAGCACAGATACGCAGTATTTT
TRBJ2-1	TRBV30	TRBD1	-	16	CAWSVWAGTAYNEQFF	TGTGCCTGGAGTGTATGGGCCGGGACAGCCTACAATGAGCAGTTCTTC
TRBJ2-3	TRBV2	TRBD1	-	14	CASAGTGGTDTQYF	TGTGCCAGTGCCGGGACAGGGGGCACAGATACGCAGTATTTT
TRBJ1-1	TRBV27	-	-	16	CASSFIGSAGETEAFF	TGTGCCAGCAGTTTCATAGGGTCAGCGGGAGAGACTGAAGCTTTCTTT
TRBJ2-7	TRBV27	-	-	17	CASSPRRFRSLGDEQYF	TGTGCCAGCAGCCCCCGACGCTTTCGGTCCCTTGGGGACGAGCAGTACTTC
TRBJ2-2	TRBV9	TRBD1	once	16	CASSRPRDREAGELFF	TGTGCCAGCAGCCGACCCCGGGACAGGGAGGCCGGGGAGCTGTTTTTT
TRBJ2-7	TRBV28	-	-	15	CASSPPRAVSYEQYF	TGTGCCAGCAGCCCACCCCGGGCGGTCTCCTACGAGCAGTACTTC
TRBJ2-5	TRBV7-7	-	once	16	CASSPTGGPGWETQYF	TGTGCCAGCAGCCCGACCGGAGGGCCGGGTTGGGAGACCCAGTACTTC
TRBJ2-2	TRBV5-1	-	-	15	CASRTTGGDTGELFF	TGCGCCAGCAGGACCACAGGTGGGGACACCGGGGAGCTGTTTTTT
TRBJ2-2	TRBV5-1	TRBD2	-	15	CASSFGREGTGELFF	TGCGCCAGCAGCTTTGGCAGGGAGGGCACCGGGGAGCTGTTTTTT
TRBJ2-3	TRBV5-4	-	-	16	CASSLGVKAGTDTQYF	TGTGCCAGCAGCTTGGGGGTAAAGGCAGGGACAGATACGCAGTATTTT
TRBJ2-3	TRBV10-3	-	-	16	CAISESVGSPGDTQYF	TGTGCCATCAGTGAGTCGGTGGGGTCCCCGGGAGATACGCAGTATTTT
TRBJ2-2	TRBV5-1	TRBD1	-	15	CASSSGQGTIGELFF	TGCGCCAGCAGTTCAGGACAGGGTACAATCGGGGAGCTGTTTTTT
TRBJ2-1	TRBV27	TRBD2	-	15	CASSLWASGRSEQFF	TGTGCCAGCAGTTTATGGGCTAGCGGGAGGAGTGAGCAGTTCTTC
TRBJ2-1	TRBV6-5	TRBD2	-	15	CASARGLAGELRQFF	TGTGCCAGCGCACGGGGGCTAGCGGGAGAATTAAGGCAGTTCTTC